This TCR beta chain was sequenced during a study of T cells after yellow fever vaccination. Study-level points and caveats: Post-booster repertoires again held most primary-vaccination clones (around 95% CD4, around 90% CD8).

TCRdb itself ran the 5' RACE reads through MiXCR, one entry per CDR3 protein. The repertoire holds 450,000 to 600,000 distinct CDR3 sequences, 17% seen once, with 15% to 20% in the top ten. The CDR3 totals 14 residues. CDR1 is SGHRS, CDR2 YFSETQ, per germline. V lost 3 bases and J lost 3; bases outside the gene matches: 4. On this clonotype: Its cognate antigen is unknown.

The sample consisted of PBMCs, taken about 5 days after the first yellow fever vaccination. The chain is built from TRBV5-1 and TRBJ2-5; 8 positions match TRBD2. This sequence originates from a man aged 18 to 29 who received the YFV17D yellow fever vaccine. In DNA form, the CDR3 reads TGCGCCAGCAGCTGGCCGGGACTAGAAGAGACCCAGTACTTC. Its translation is CASSWPGLEETQYF.